This T cell receptor (beta chain) was recorded in a study of CD8+ T cells in alopecia areata. cDNA serving as the sequencing template came from extracted, reverse transcribed RNA. TCRdb keeps only in-frame clones here, not all; method: immunoSEQ multiplex PCR. The table lists around 100,000 clones, around 86% of them singletons, with around 10% in the top ten. Specified treatment: oral pan-JAK inhibitor, 5-10 mg twice daily. Specimen: CD8+ T cells sorted from blood, collected at roughly week 30, from a patient treated with tofacitinib. The source is a human donor with alopecia areata.

The CDR3 DNA reads TGTGCCTGGAGTTATTCTTCCAAGAACACTGAAGCTTTCTTT. It translates to CAWSYSSKNTEAFF. This rearrangement joins TRBV30 to TRBJ1-1; D gene uncertain. In germline, CDR1 is GTSNPN, CDR2 SVGIG (reference sequence). V lost 2 bases and J lost 1, with 11 bases in between. The CDR3 extends over 14 amino acids. Complete variable domain (other parts from reference TRBV30 and TRBJ1-1): SQTIHQWPATLVQPVGSPLSLECTVEGTSNPNLYWYRQAAGRGLQLLFYSVGIGQISSEVPQNLSASRPQDRQFILSSKKLLLSDSGFYLCAWSYSSKNTEAFFGQGTRLTVV.